This TCR beta chain is from a study of cytomegalovirus exposure and HLA in healthy donors. Notes on the study in general: The authors later found TCR association rates varying by HLA locus, with DRB1 most and HLA-C fewest. Reportedly, diagnosis of cytomegalovirus status by the classifier showed high specificity and sensitivity. The number of N-insertions in an Asian-associated ancestry cluster was reportedly below the approximately 700-donor mean in a later analysis.

A note on this clone: Antigen: not known.

In the PCR, 60 Vbeta and 13 Jbeta primers were used. Measured with immunoSEQ multiplex PCR; TCRdb has only the in-frame clones, and not every one. Here the sample spans around 200,000 clones, around four fifths being singletons. The TCR was taken from a woman between 50 and 59 years old in good health and CMV-seropositive. The sequencing sample was made of PBMCs.

As DNA, the CDR3 is TGCGCCAGCAGCCAAGGGAATAGCGGGGGGTCTCACGGGGGGACCCAGTACTTC. This sequence encodes CASSQGNSGGSHGGTQYF. The gene calls are TRBV4-3 and TRBJ2-5; TRBD2 matches at 10 bases. The ends lost 1 base at V and 7 bases at J; junction bases unmatched: 15. The CDR3 runs to 18 residues. From germline, CDR1 is LGHNA and CDR2 YSLEER.